These 31 T cell receptor beta chains originate from one sample sequenced in a study of identical twins. Using its own MiXCR run on the 5' RACE reads, TCRdb lists one record per CDR3 protein. The data hold roughly 490,000 distinct CDR3 sequences, with approximately 15% observed a single time. This same sample was also taken into another study, of yellow fever vaccine responses in identical twins.

Sequenced sample: CD4+ T cells sorted from blood. The origin of the receptors is a young woman in good health.

The sample holds a few counts of this clonotype. J is TRBJ2-5 and V is TRBV6-2 or TRBV6-3; TRBD2 is a possible D gene (6 bases). Germline CDR1 reads MNHEY; CDR2 reads SVGEGT. V was shortened by 2 bases and J by 4 bases, with 11 bases between the two germline ends. The CDR3 extends over 14 amino acids. CDR3 amino acids: CASSYGQGGETQYF. The CDR3 nucleotides are TGTGCCAGCAGTTACGGGCAGGGAGGAGAGACCCAGTACTTC.

This clonotype has just a few counts. The chain uses TRBV5-5 and TRBJ1-2, with D maybe TRBD1 (5 bases). The CDR3 runs 14 residues. Per the germline V gene, CDR1 is SGHKS and CDR2 is YYEKEE (reference sequence). Deletions cut 3 bases from V and 7 bases from J, with 16 bases between. The CDR3 is CASSYRTPTAGYTF. In DNA form, the CDR3 reads TGTGCCAGCAGCTACCGGACACCCACCGCTGGCTACACCTTC.

The table lists this clonotype with many counts. V gene TRBV7-8 combines with J gene TRBJ1-1; TRBD1 might be the D (6 bases). Trimming left V 5 bases short and J 4 bases short, with 20 bases between. CDR3 length: 16 amino acids. CDR1 is SGHVS and CDR2 is FQNEAQ in the germline V gene. Here the CDR3 reads CASSRGGMRSVTEAFF. The DNA of the CDR3 is TGTGCCAGCAGCCGAGGGGGAATGCGGTCAGTCACTGAAGCTTTCTTT.

The chain has TRBV7-2 and TRBJ1-1; D is unclear. V shed 5 bases and J shed 11 bases, with 15 bases lying between them. The germline gives CDR1 SGHTA, CDR2 FQGNSA. This CDR3 contains 12 residues. The CDR3 sequence: CASSPARLQAFF. Here the CDR3 DNA reads TGTGCCAGCAGCCCCGCCCGGCTCCAGGCTTTCTTT.

This chain uses TRBV3-1 with TRBJ2-1, with a tentative D call TRBD2 (5 bases). The CDR3 has 20 residues. Trimming took 2 bases from V and 5 from J, leaving 28 bases between them. Germline lookup yields CDR1 LGHDT and CDR2 YNNKEL (reference sequence). Written as DNA, the CDR3 is TGTGCCAGCAGCCAAATGCTATTGGGGAGTTTGTTGGCAGTTAACAATGAGCAGTTCTTC. Encoded protein: CASSQMLLGSLLAVNNEQFF.

The chain joins TRBV5-1 to TRBJ2-1; tentatively, D is TRBD1 or TRBD2 (6 bases each). V shed 3 bases and J shed 9 bases, with 22 bases lying between them. CDR1 is SGHRS, CDR2 YFSETQ, per germline. The CDR3 is made up of 16 amino acids. This CDR3 is CASSSLGGIKGGEQFF. CDR3 nucleotide sequence: TGCGCCAGCAGCTCCCTTGGGGGAATTAAGGGGGGTGAGCAGTTCTTC.

Ten or more counts support this clonotype. This chain joins TRBV2 and TRBJ1-5; D not certain. The CDR3 spans 14 residues. Germline V gene data show CDR1 as SNHLY and CDR2 as FYNNEI. The V and J ends lost 3 bases and 1 base respectively, with 7 bases between them. The CDR3 sequence: CASSDSSSNQPQHF. The CDR3, as DNA: TGTGCCAGCAGTGATAGCAGCAGCAATCAGCCCCAGCATTTT.

This clonotype was observed at least ten times. V is TRBV29-1 and J is TRBJ2-2, with a possible D match to TRBD1 (6 bases). Germline assignment: CDR1 SQVTM and CDR2 ANQGSEA. Trimming removed 4 bases at V and 4 bases at J, with 10 bases between. The CDR3 consists of 13 residues. The CDR3, as DNA: TGCAGCGTTGTAGGGGGAATCACCGGGGAGCTGTTTTTT. As protein: CSVVGGITGELFF.

This clonotype came up a few times. The chain carries TRBV28 and TRBJ2-3; the match to TRBD2 covers 7 bases. This CDR3 has 15 residues. Germline V lookup: CDR1 MDHEN, CDR2 SYDVKM. The junction had 13 bases not matched to a gene; V was cut back by 9 bases and J by 4 bases. CDR3 amino acids: CASKVVGRAPDTQYF. CDR3 bases: TGTGCCAGTAAGGTAGTGGGGAGGGCCCCAGATACGCAGTATTTT.

This clonotype turned up a few times. The CDR3 region has the DNA TGCAGCGGTTCGGGGAGTTCAGATACGCAGTATTTT. It translates to CSGSGSSDTQYF. The chain links TRBV29-1 to TRBJ2-3, with D perhaps TRBD2 (5 bases). The CDR3 is 12 residues long. Germline V lookup: CDR1 SQVTM, CDR2 ANQGSEA. V dropped 7 bases and J dropped 4 bases, with 12 bases sitting between them.

The chain recombines TRBV20-1 with TRBJ2-7, with TRBD2 identical over 9 bases. J gave up 4 bases and V 6 bases, and 16 bases lay outside the gene matches. The CDR3 totals 16 residues. Germline V gene lookup returns CDR1 DFQATT and CDR2 SNEGSKA (reference sequence). The CDR3 nucleotides read TGCAGTGCCACCCCGGCGAGGCTAGCGGGGACTTACGAGCAGTACTTC. The encoded protein is CSATPARLAGTYEQYF.

The chain is built from TRBV11-2 and TRBJ2-1; D might be TRBD1 or TRBD2, each matching 5 bases. Germline V gene data show CDR1 as SGHAT and CDR2 as FQNNGV. Trimming took 7 bases from V and 10 from J, leaving 17 bases between them. This CDR3 is 13 amino acids long. CDR3: CASNPSGRKEQFF. In nucleotides, the CDR3 is TGTGCCAGCAACCCCTCGGGACGAAAGGAGCAGTTCTTC.

V gene TRBV11-2 combines with J gene TRBJ2-7; no firm D call. There are 15 residues in the CDR3. V lost 1 base, J lost 4 bases, and 14 bases lay in between. Germline CDR1 SGHAT, CDR2 FQNNGV. In DNA form, the CDR3 reads TGTGCCAGCAGCTTAGCGATCGCTGGATTTTACGAGCAGTACTTC. It yields the protein CASSLAIAGFYEQYF.

This clonotype was found a few times. The chain recombines TRBV10-3 with TRBJ2-2; D unclear. Deletions cut 10 bases from V and 0 bases from J, with 15 bases between. The CDR3 runs 15 residues. The germline V gene encodes CDR1 ENHRY and CDR2 SYGVKD. This CDR3 is CATRGDNPNTGELFF. As DNA, the CDR3 is TGTGCCACCCGAGGAGACAACCCGAACACCGGGGAGCTGTTTTTT.

This clonotype occurred a few times. The chain employs TRBV18 and TRBJ2-1, with D unclear. Germline V gene lookup returns CDR1 KGHSH and CDR2 LQKENI. The CDR3 spans 13 residues. V was shortened by 6 bases and J by 12 bases, with 18 bases between the two germline ends. CDR3: CASSPTNGVAQFF. The CDR3 nucleotides read TGTGCCAGCTCGCCGACAAATGGGGTCGCGCAGTTCTTC.

This clonotype was observed a few times. The rearrangement joins TRBV29-1 to TRBJ2-4, with 12 nucleotides matching TRBD2. The V gene's germline CDR1 is SQVTM and CDR2 ANQGSEA. V dropped 3 bases and J dropped 3; count of bases not matched to a gene: 15. The CDR3 has 19 residues. The CDR3 DNA reads TGCAGCGTTGAGGCAAGACTAGCGGGGGCGGGTTTGGTCAAAAACATTCAGTACTTC. Protein product: CSVEARLAGAGLVKNIQYF.

This chain joins TRBV4-3 and TRBJ2-7, with 9 bases fitting TRBD2. The V and J ends lost 4 bases and 3 bases, in that order; junction bases with no gene match: 7. In germline, CDR1 is LGHNA, CDR2 YSLEER. CDR3 length: 15 residues. The CDR3: CASSRETSGYYEQYF. The CDR3 coding sequence is TGCGCCAGCAGCCGAGAGACTAGCGGATACTACGAGCAGTACTTC.

The V call is TRBV7-9, the J call TRBJ2-7; D is unclear. CDR1 SEHNR and CDR2 FQNEAQ come from the germline V gene (reference sequence). V was cut by 5 bases and J by 2 bases, with 13 bases left in between. The CDR3 covers 14 residues. CDR3 sequence (DNA): TGTGCCAGCAGCCGCGATTTTCCCACCTACGAGCAGTACTTC. Its protein product is CASSRDFPTYEQYF.

The chain employs TRBV7-2 and TRBJ2-3, with D perhaps matching TRBD2 (6 bases). CDR3 size: 16 residues. Between the trimmed V and J ends, which lost 3 bases and 4 bases, there was a span of 17 bases. The V gene's germline CDR1 is SGHTA and CDR2 FQGNSA. DNA for the CDR3: TGTGCCAGCAGCTTTCCGGGACTGTTATTCGCAGATACGCAGTATTTT. Its protein product is CASSFPGLLFADTQYF.

The sample holds many counts of this clonotype. The J gene is TRBJ2-1, the V gene TRBV18, with D uncertain. V was shortened by 1 base and J by 6 bases, with 16 bases between the two germline ends. This CDR3 comprises 16 residues. Germline CDR1 KGHSH, CDR2 LQKENI. DNA for the CDR3: TGTGCCAGCTCACCACGAGATGGGGTAGTCTCCAATGAGCAGTTCTTC. Its translation is CASSPRDGVVSNEQFF.

This clonotype was counted a few times. The DNA for the CDR3 is TGTGCCAGCAGGGCCCCAGGGTATGAGCAGTTCTTC. This sequence encodes CASRAPGYEQFF. The rearrangement links TRBV7-2 to TRBJ2-1; weak D call: TRBD1 (5 bases). V dropped 6 bases and J dropped 8 bases, with 11 bases sitting between them. Germline CDR1 reads SGHTA; CDR2 reads FQGNSA. There are 12 residues in the CDR3.

The chain carries TRBV20-1 and TRBJ1-2; 8 bases map to TRBD1. Germline V lookup: CDR1 DFQATT, CDR2 SNEGSKA (reference sequence). The junction had 12 bases not matched to a gene; V was cut back by 5 bases and J by 4 bases. The CDR3 totals 15 residues. CDR3 in amino acids: CSAPGDRSSLYGYTF. DNA for the CDR3: TGCAGTGCTCCAGGGGACAGGTCTTCCCTCTATGGCTACACCTTC.

This clonotype occurred a few times. V usage is TRBV29-1 and J usage is TRBJ2-7; D gene ambiguous. Germline CDR1 SQVTM, CDR2 ANQGSEA. The length of the CDR3 is 14 residues. V lost 0 bases and J 8 bases, leaving 17 bases between the germline ends. CDR3 bases: TGCAGCGTTGAAGATCGAGTTGCCTACTCGAAGCAGTACTTC. This encodes CSVEDRVAYSKQYF.

This clonotype was counted between two and nine times. The CDR3: CANRDSYTGELFF. The CDR3 DNA sequence: TGTGCCAACCGGGACTCCTACACCGGGGAGCTGTTTTTT. The chain has TRBV2 and TRBJ2-2, with D perhaps matching TRBD2 (6 bases). The CDR3 sequence is 13 residues long. The V gene's germline CDR1 is SNHLY and CDR2 FYNNEI. The V and J ends lost 10 bases and 3 bases respectively, with 12 bases between them.

This clonotype was found a few times. This chain joins TRBV7-6 and TRBJ1-5, with D tentatively TRBD1 (5 bases). Between the trimmed V and J ends, which lost 5 bases and 4 bases, there was a span of 12 bases. CDR3 size: 14 residues. Germline V lookup: CDR1 SGHVS, CDR2 FNYEAQ. CDR3 in amino acids: CASSQGGLNQPQHF. The CDR3 DNA sequence: TGTGCCAGCAGCCAGGGCGGACTGAATCAGCCCCAGCATTTT.

The genes are TRBV12-3 or TRBV12-4 and TRBJ2-7; TRBD1 matches at 7 bases. After removal of 2 bases from V and 3 bases from J, the junction contained 7 bases not matched to a gene. The CDR3 totals 15 residues. The chain's CDR3 is CASSLKGAGDYEQYF. CDR3 bases: TGTGCCAGCAGTTTAAAGGGGGCAGGCGACTACGAGCAGTACTTC.

The rearrangement joins TRBV2 to TRBJ1-1; D gene unclear. The CDR3 length is 12 residues. Germline loops: CDR1 SNHLY, CDR2 FYNNEI. V was shortened by 10 bases and J by 4 bases, with 13 bases between the two germline ends. The CDR3 is CATMGFGTEAFF. CDR3 DNA: TGTGCCACCATGGGCTTCGGCACTGAAGCTTTCTTT.

The chain carries TRBV20-1 and TRBJ2-1; D possibly corresponds to TRBD2 (6 bases). Germline CDR1 is DFQATT and CDR2 is SNEGSKA (reference sequence). V gave up 4 bases and J gave up 1 base, with 14 bases separating them. The CDR3 is 15 amino acids. The CDR3 coding sequence is TGCAGTGCTACCGCTAGCGATCGGTCCTACAATGAGCAGTTCTTC. Its translation: CSATASDRSYNEQFF.

This clonotype turned up a few times. The genes are TRBV3-1 and TRBJ2-7; TRBD2 matches at 7 bases. CDR1 LGHDT and CDR2 YNNKEL come from the germline V gene (reference sequence). V lost 4 bases to trimming and J lost 4 bases; unmatched junction nucleotides: 16. The CDR3 is 17 residues long. The CDR3 sequence is CASSPGGTSRVGYEQYF. The CDR3, as DNA: TGTGCCAGCAGCCCCGGGGGGACGTCTCGTGTTGGTTACGAGCAGTACTTC.

V usage is TRBV29-1 and J usage is TRBJ2-7, with 7 bases fitting TRBD2. The V gene end was trimmed by 3 bases and the J gene end by 1 base; junction bases not matched to a gene: 3. Germline assignment: CDR1 SQVTM and CDR2 ANQGSEA. The CDR3 loop spans 13 amino acids. CDR3 bases: TGCAGCGTTGATACTAGCGAATCCTACGAGCAGTACTTC. As protein: CSVDTSESYEQYF.

This clonotype turned up a few times. The V gene is TRBV14, the J gene TRBJ2-3, with a weak D call TRBD2 (5 bases). The CDR3 is 16 amino acids. CDR1 SGHDN and CDR2 FVKESK come from the germline V gene. V was trimmed by 1 base and J by 2 bases, leaving 13 bases between them. The CDR3 spells CASSQVGAASTDTQYF. The CDR3 region has the DNA TGTGCCAGCAGCCAAGTAGGAGCGGCCTCCACAGATACGCAGTATTTT.